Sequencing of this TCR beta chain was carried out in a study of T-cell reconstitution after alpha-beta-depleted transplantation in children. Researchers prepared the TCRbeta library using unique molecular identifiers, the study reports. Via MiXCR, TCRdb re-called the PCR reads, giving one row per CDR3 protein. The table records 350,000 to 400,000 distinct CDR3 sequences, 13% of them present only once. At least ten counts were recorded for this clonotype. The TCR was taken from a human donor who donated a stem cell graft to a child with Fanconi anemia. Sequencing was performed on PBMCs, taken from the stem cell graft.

CDR3 sequence (DNA): TGTGCCAGCAGCCAAATGATGGAAGAGACCCAGTACTTC. Its translation: CASSQMMEETQYF. The chain is built from TRBV3-1 and TRBJ2-5; D gene ambiguous. Trimming shortened V by 2 bases and J by 3 bases, and 7 bases separated the two germline ends. The CDR3 covers 13 residues. The germline V gene has CDR1 LGHDT and CDR2 YNNKEL (reference sequence).